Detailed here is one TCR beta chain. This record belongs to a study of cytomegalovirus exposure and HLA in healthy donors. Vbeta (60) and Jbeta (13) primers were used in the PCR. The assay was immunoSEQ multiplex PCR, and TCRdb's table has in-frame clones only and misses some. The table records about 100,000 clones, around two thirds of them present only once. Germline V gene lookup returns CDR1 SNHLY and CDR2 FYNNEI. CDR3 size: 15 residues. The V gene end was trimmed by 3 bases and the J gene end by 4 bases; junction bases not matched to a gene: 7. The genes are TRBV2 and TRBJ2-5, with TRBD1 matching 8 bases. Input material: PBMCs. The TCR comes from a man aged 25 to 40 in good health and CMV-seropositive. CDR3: CASSDRGQGGETQYF. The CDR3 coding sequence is TGTGCCAGCAGTGACCGTGGACAGGGAGGAGAGACCCAGTACTTC.